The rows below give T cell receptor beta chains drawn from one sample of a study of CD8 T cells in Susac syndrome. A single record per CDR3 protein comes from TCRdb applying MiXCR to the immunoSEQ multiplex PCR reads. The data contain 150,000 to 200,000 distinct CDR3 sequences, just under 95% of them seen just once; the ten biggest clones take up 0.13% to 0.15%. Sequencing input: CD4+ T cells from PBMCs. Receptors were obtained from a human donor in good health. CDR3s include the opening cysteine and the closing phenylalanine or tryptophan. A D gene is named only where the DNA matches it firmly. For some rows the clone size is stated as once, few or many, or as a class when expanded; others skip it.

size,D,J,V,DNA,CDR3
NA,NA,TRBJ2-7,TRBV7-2,TGTGCCAGCAGCGAGACAGGCCCATACGAGCAGTACTTC,CASSETGPYEQYF
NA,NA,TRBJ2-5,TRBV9,TGTGCCAGCAGCGCTTGGGGCGGAGAGACCCAGTACTTC,CASSAWGGETQYF
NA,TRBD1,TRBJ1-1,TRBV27,TGTGCCAGCAGTTTATCCCGGACAGGGTACACTGAAGCTTTCTTT,CASSLSRTGYTEAFF
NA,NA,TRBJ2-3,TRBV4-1,TGCGCCAGCAGCCAAGTGCTTCAGGACACAGATACGCAGTATTTT,CASSQVLQDTDTQYF
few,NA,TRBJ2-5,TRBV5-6,TGTGCCAGCAGCACCCAAGAGACCCAGTACTTC,CASSTQETQYF
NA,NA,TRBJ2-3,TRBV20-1,TGCAGTGCTAGAGATAGTGCGGGGAAAGATACGCAGTATTTT,CSARDSAGKDTQYF
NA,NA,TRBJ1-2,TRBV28,TGTGCCAGCAGTTTAAAGGCCTACTATGGCTACACCTTC,CASSLKAYYGYTF
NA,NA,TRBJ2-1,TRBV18,TGTGCCAGCTCACCTTACCGGGAGAGGGATGAGCAGTTCTTC,CASSPYRERDEQFF
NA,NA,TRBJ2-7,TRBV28,TGTGCCAGCAGTTTTCTGGCTGTCGCCTACGAGCAGTACTTC,CASSFLAVAYEQYF
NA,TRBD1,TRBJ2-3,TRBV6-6,TGTGCCAGCAGCCCCGGGACAGGCCGTGAGGCAGATACGCAGTATTTT,CASSPGTGREADTQYF
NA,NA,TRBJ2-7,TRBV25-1,TGTGCCAGCAGTGAACTTGGTGTAGCCGACAGGGAGGACGAGCAGTACTTC,CASSELGVADREDEQYF
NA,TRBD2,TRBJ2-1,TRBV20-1,TGCAGTCCTTTCCTAGCGGGGAACAATGAGCAGTTCTTC,CSPFLAGNNEQFF
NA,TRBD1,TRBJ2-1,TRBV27,TGTGCCAGCAGTCATCCGGGACAGATAAACAATGAGCAGTTCTTC,CASSHPGQINNEQFF
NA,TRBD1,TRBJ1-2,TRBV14,TGTGCCAGCAGCCAAACATCGACAGGGAACTATGGCTACACCTTC,CASSQTSTGNYGYTF
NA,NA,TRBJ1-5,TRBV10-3,TGTGCCATCAGGAAAAATGGCGATCAGCCCCAGCATTTT,CAIRKNGDQPQHF
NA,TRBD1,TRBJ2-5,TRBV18,TGTGCCAGCTCACCAGTCCCAGGGGGAGAGACCCAGTACTTC,CASSPVPGGETQYF
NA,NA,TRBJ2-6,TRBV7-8,TGTGCCAGCAGCTTAGGGAACGCCGGGGCCAACGTCCTGACTTTC,CASSLGNAGANVLTF
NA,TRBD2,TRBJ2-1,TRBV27,TGTGCCAGCAGTCTTTTAGCGGGGGGCCGTCCTATGGGGCAGTTCTTC,CASSLLAGGRPMGQFF
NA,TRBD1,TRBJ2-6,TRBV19,TGTGCCAGTGGGACAGGGGGCTACTCTGGGGCCAACGTCCTGACTTTC,CASGTGGYSGANVLTF
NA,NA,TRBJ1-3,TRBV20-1,TGCAGTGCTCCCCTTAGGGGCGGCGCCATATATTTT,CSAPLRGGAIYF
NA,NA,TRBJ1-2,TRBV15,TGTGCCACCAGCACCGGGACGGACTATGGCTACACCTTC,CATSTGTDYGYTF
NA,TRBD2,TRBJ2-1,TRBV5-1,TGCGCCAGCAGCTTCGGCCTAGCGGCCCCATCCAATGAGCAGTTCTTC,CASSFGLAAPSNEQFF
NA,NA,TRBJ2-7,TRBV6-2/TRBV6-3,TGTGCCAGCACCGACCCGCAGTTCGAGCAGTACTTC,CASTDPQFEQYF
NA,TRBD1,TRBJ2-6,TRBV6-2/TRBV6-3,TGTGCCACCTTCCGGGACAGGCGAGCTGGGGCCAACGTCCTGACTTTC,CATFRDRRAGANVLTF
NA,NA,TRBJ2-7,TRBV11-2,TGTGCCAGCAGCCCTAAATCCGGTCCCGGGGGAGGCGAGCAGTACTTC,CASSPKSGPGGGEQYF
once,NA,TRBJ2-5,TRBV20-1,TGCAGTGCTAGAGAGCCCCTCGGCGGAGGGGAGACCCAGTACTTC,CSAREPLGGGETQYF
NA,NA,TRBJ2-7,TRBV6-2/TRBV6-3,TGTGCCAGCAGCAAAAGGGACTCTTGGACCTACGAGCAGTACTTC,CASSKRDSWTYEQYF
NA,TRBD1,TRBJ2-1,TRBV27,TGTGCCAGCAGTAAACAGGGGGCCAGCAATGAGCAGTTCTTC,CASSKQGASNEQFF
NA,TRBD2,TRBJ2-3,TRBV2,TGTGCCAGCAGTGCTGGACTAGCGGGTGCAGATACGCAGTATTTT,CASSAGLAGADTQYF
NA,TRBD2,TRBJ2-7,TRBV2,TGTGCCAGCAGTGACCCGACGGGGGGGCAGTACTTC,CASSDPTGGQYF
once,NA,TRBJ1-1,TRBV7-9,TGTGCCAGCAGCTTAGGACAGGCCGCCGCTGAAGCTTTCTTT,CASSLGQAAAEAFF
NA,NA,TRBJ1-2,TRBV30,TGTGCCTGGAGTGAGGAAAGGGGCTACTATGGCTACACCTTC,CAWSEERGYYGYTF
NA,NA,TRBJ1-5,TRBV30,TGTGCCTGGGGTTCGGCAGCGAATCAGCCCCAGCATTTT,CAWGSAANQPQHF
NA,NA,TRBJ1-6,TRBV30,TGTGCCTGGAGCCCCACACGCCTGGACACTATCAATTCACCCCTCCACTTT,CAWSPTRLDTINSPLHF
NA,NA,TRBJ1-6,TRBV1,TGCACCAGCAGCCACCGCCACCGGGACAGCTATAATTCACCCCTCCACTTT,CTSSHRHRDSYNSPLHF
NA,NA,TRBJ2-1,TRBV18,TGTGCCAGCTCACCTACTACAGACAATGAGCAGTTCTTC,CASSPTTDNEQFF
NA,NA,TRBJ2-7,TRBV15,TGTGCCACCAGCAGAGATCGCCTCTCCTACGAGCAGTACTTC,CATSRDRLSYEQYF
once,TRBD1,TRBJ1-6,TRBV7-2,TGTGCCAGCAGCGCAGACAGGGCTGTAGCACCCCTCCACTTT,CASSADRAVAPLHF
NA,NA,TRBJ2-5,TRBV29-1,TGCAGCGTTGAAGATACTACCAGGGGCGAGACCCAGTACTTC,CSVEDTTRGETQYF
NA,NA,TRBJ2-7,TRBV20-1,TGCAGTGCCCCCAAGACCGGCCGAGTCACCTACGAGCAGTACTTC,CSAPKTGRVTYEQYF
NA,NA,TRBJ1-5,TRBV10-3,TGTGCCATCAGTGCCGGACAGCTCAATCAGCCCCAGCATTTT,CAISAGQLNQPQHF
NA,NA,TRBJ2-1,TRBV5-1,TGCGCCAGCAGCTTGGAAACTGCCGGGTTTGGGTTCTTC,CASSLETAGFGFF
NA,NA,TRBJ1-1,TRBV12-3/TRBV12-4,TGTGCCAGCAGTTTAGGGGTTGCGGGTGAAGCTTTCTTT,CASSLGVAGEAFF